This T cell receptor beta chain was recovered during a study of cytotoxic CD8 clonotypes in ibrutinib-treated CLL. Study-wide context: Response sampling came at median around a year of treatment, ranging about 6 to 36 months. Study-wide results and caveats: Clonality increased with ibrutinib response but returned toward baseline at progression. Age-matched healthy donor levels were exceeded by baseline clonality, which tracked circulating CD8+ T-cell counts.

CDR3 length: 16 residues. Germline V lookup: CDR1 KGHSH, CDR2 LQKENI. Trimming removed 4 bases at V and 2 bases at J, with 14 bases between. TCRdb's copy holds only in-frame clones and misses some; the assay was immunoSEQ multiplex PCR. The sample has about 300,000 clones; roughly four fifths are singletons. The sample holds one count of this clone. Its antigen is as yet unknown. From cryopreserved PBMCs came about 2 micrograms of genomic DNA used for TCR beta libraries. Sequencing used PBMCs, obtained at disease progression, from a patient treated with ibrutinib. The source is a human donor with chronic lymphocytic leukemia. The chain couples TRBV18 to TRBJ2-2, with D unclear. The CDR3 DNA reads as TGTGCCAGCTCACGCGCCCATGGCACTAACACCGGGGAGCTGTTTTTT. Protein sequence: CASSRAHGTNTGELFF.